Shown below are 26 T cell receptor beta chains from a single sample sequenced in a study of blood T cell repertoires in COVID-19. The data were produced by immunoSEQ multiplex PCR, yet TCRdb's version contains in-frame clones alone and is incomplete. Of roughly 250,000 clones listed, around 86% are singletons. Material: peripheral blood. The receptors shown here come from a man between 35 and 55 years old who had recovered from COVID-19.

This chain uses TRBV25-1 with TRBJ1-2; the match to TRBD1 covers 9 bases. CDR3 size: 13 residues. CDR1 MGHDK and CDR2 SYGVNS come from the germline V gene. After removal of 5 bases from V and 7 bases from J, the junction contained 5 bases not matched to a gene. The CDR3 bases are TGTGCCAGCAGTCCGGGACAGGGTTCTGGCTACACCTTC. It codes for CASSPGQGSGYTF.

Of note for this clone: One end of the junction varies from germline; a read error may be responsible. This chain joins TRBV24-1 and TRBJ1-2; no firm D call. The CDR3 contains 12 residues. Germline V lookup: CDR1 KGHDR, CDR2 SFDVKD. CDR3 sequence (DNA): TGTGCCACCCCTCCGGGGATTGGACCCAGACTCTTC. As protein: CATPPGIGPRLF.

The V gene is TRBV7-2, the J gene TRBJ1-6; D perhaps matches TRBD1 (5 bases). CDR3 size: 17 residues. V lost 1 base to trimming and J lost 7 bases, with 17 bases between them. Germline V lookup: CDR1 SGHTA, CDR2 FQGNSA. CDR3 region: CASSLGSGGVGNSPLHF. The CDR3, as DNA: TGTGCCAGCAGCTTAGGGTCCGGGGGGGTTGGAAATTCACCCCTCCACTTT.

The J gene is TRBJ2-7, the V gene TRBV7-9, with a possible D match to TRBD1 (5 bases). With 5 bases removed from V and 3 bases from J, the gap between germline ends came to 11 bases. Germline V gene sequence: CDR1 SEHNR, CDR2 FQNEAQ (reference sequence). The CDR3 spans 13 residues. CDR3 residues: CASSNSGHYEQYF. The CDR3 bases are TGTGCCAGCAGCAACTCAGGGCACTACGAGCAGTACTTC.

The chain joins TRBV27 to TRBJ2-7, with D possibly matching TRBD1 (6 bases). Germline loops: CDR1 MNHEY, CDR2 SMNVEV (reference sequence). V gave up 10 bases and J gave up 7 bases, with 14 bases separating them. The CDR3 runs 11 residues. The CDR3 region has the DNA TGTGCCACCATACAGGGCATTGAGCAGTACTTC. Encoded protein: CATIQGIEQYF.

The J gene is TRBJ1-3, the V gene TRBV4-3, with TRBD1 matching over 7 bases. The J segment lost 1 base and the V segment lost 8 bases, leaving 5 bases of the junction unmatched. Germline V lookup: CDR1 LGHNA, CDR2 YSLEER. The CDR3 consists of 14 residues. CDR3 amino acids: CASGPTGSGNTIYF. CDR3 nucleotides: TGCGCCAGCGGTCCGACAGGGTCTGGAAACACCATATATTTT.

This chain connects TRBV27 to TRBJ2-2, with 10 bases fitting TRBD1. Germline loops: CDR1 MNHEY, CDR2 SMNVEV (reference sequence). The V segment lost 0 bases and the J segment 4 bases; nucleotides outside the gene matches: 2. This CDR3 has 16 amino acids. The CDR3 here is CASSLSGQGFTGELFF. CDR3 DNA: TGTGCCAGCAGTTTATCGGGACAGGGGTTCACCGGGGAGCTGTTTTTT.

This clone occurred once. This CDR3 is also generated by other DNA sequences in the sample. The chain couples TRBV6-5 to TRBJ2-7; D is undetermined. CDR1 is MNHEY and CDR2 is SVGAGI in the germline V gene. V was pared by 7 bases and J by 1 base, with 5 bases between. This CDR3 comprises 11 residues. The CDR3, as DNA: TGTGCCAGCACCGGGTCCTACGAGCAGTACTTC. It codes for CASTGSYEQYF.

V usage is TRBV20-1 and J usage is TRBJ2-1; 11 positions match TRBD2. J lost 9 bases, V lost 3 bases, and 10 bases had no gene match. Germline V gives CDR1 DFQATT, CDR2 SNEGSKA (reference sequence). This CDR3 comprises 15 residues. CDR3 DNA: TGCAGTGCTAGTTATAGCGGGAGGGGTCGGCCTGAGCAGTTCTTC. It encodes CSASYSGRGRPEQFF.

V usage is TRBV5-4 and J usage is TRBJ1-2; D is ambiguous. The germline V and J ends were trimmed by 3 bases and 2 bases, with 8 bases remaining between them. CDR3 length equals 13 residues. The V gene's germline CDR1 is SGHNT and CDR2 YYREEE (reference sequence). CDR3 DNA: TGTGCCAGCAGCTCCCCAGGAAACTATGGCTACACCTTC. Encoded protein: CASSSPGNYGYTF.

The CDR3 protein is CASSLDSAASGASEQFF. In DNA, the CDR3 is TGTGCCAGCAGCTTAGATTCTGCGGCTAGCGGGGCGAGTGAGCAGTTCTTC. This chain links TRBV11-2 with TRBJ2-1; 9 nucleotides match TRBD2. The trim removed 0 bases at V and 9 bases at J, leaving 12 bases unmatched. Germline-derived CDR1 and CDR2 are SGHAT and FQNNGV. The CDR3 runs 17 residues.

V usage is TRBV6-2 or TRBV6-3 and J usage is TRBJ1-2; the D is unclear. CDR1 and CDR2 (germline): MNHEY, SVGEGT. V gave up 2 bases and J gave up 8 bases, with 18 bases separating them. This CDR3 has 15 residues. In nucleotides, the CDR3 is TGTGCCAGCAGTTACGTCTTGCGTCTACCCTCGGGCTACACCTTC. Its protein is CASSYVLRLPSGYTF.

The chain uses TRBV27 and TRBJ1-6; 8 bases are shared with TRBD1. This CDR3 is built from 17 residues. J gave up 10 bases and V 6 bases, and 17 bases lay outside the gene matches. Germline CDR1 reads MNHEY; CDR2 reads SMNVEV (reference sequence). The CDR3 sequence: CASSLNGGQGIRSPLHF. DNA of the CDR3: TGTGCCAGCAGCCTAAATGGTGGACAGGGCATTAGATCACCCCTCCACTTT.

This clone was observed once. This rearrangement joins TRBV19 to TRBJ2-5; TRBD1 matches 7 bases. Germline V gene data show CDR1 as LNHDA and CDR2 as SQIVND (reference sequence). J lost 2 bases, V lost 6 bases, and 12 bases had no gene match. This CDR3 comprises 16 residues. The CDR3 DNA sequence: TGTGCCAGTAGACGAACAGGGGCCCCCTCTCAAGAGACCCAGTACTTC. Amino acids: CASRRTGAPSQETQYF.

The chain joins TRBV6-2 or TRBV6-3 to TRBJ2-7; 8 positions match TRBD1. The junction had 13 bases not matched to a gene; V was cut back by 5 bases and J by 4 bases. CDR3 length: 16 amino acids. From germline, CDR1 is MNHEY and CDR2 SVGEGT. CDR3 sequence: CASSTPRTGMVYEQYF. Written as DNA, the CDR3 is TGTGCCAGCAGTACGCCCCGGACAGGGATGGTTTACGAGCAGTACTTC.

Of note for this clone: The sample has other DNA sequences that encode this CDR3 too. The rearrangement links TRBV18 to TRBJ1-3; no reliable D call. V was cut by 4 bases and J by 0 bases, with 4 bases left in between. This CDR3 has 13 residues. Germline CDR1 is KGHSH and CDR2 is LQKENI. In nucleotides, the CDR3 is TGTGCCAGCTCACTAATCTCTGGAAACACCATATATTTT. It encodes CASSLISGNTIYF.

V gene TRBV19 combines with J gene TRBJ1-1; 8 nucleotides align to TRBD1. The CDR3 is 15 residues long. The V and J ends lost 5 bases and 7 bases, in that order; junction bases with no gene match: 12. Per the germline V gene, CDR1 is LNHDA and CDR2 is SQIVND (reference sequence). The CDR3 bases are TGTGCCAGTAGTCCGGACAGGGTGGGACTACGTGAAGCTTTCTTT. It yields the protein CASSPDRVGLREAFF.

The genes are TRBV6-1 and TRBJ2-7; D is perhaps TRBD2 (5 bases). Germline lookup yields CDR1 MNHNS and CDR2 SASEGT. The V gene lost 3 bases and the J gene lost 6 bases, with 15 bases spanning the gap. This CDR3 comprises 14 residues. In nucleotides, the CDR3 is TGTGCCAGCAGTGAGACTAACCTATTCGGCGAGCAGTACTTC. This translates into CASSETNLFGEQYF.

The chain employs TRBV6-5 and TRBJ1-5; tentative D call: TRBD1 (5 bases). The V end was cut by 6 bases, the J end by 7 bases, with 13 bases between. Germline V gene lookup returns CDR1 MNHEY and CDR2 SVGAGI. This CDR3 is 13 amino acids long. The CDR3 nucleotides read TGTGCCAGCAGGCCCGGGGGGTCGCAGCCCCAGCATTTT. This translates into CASRPGGSQPQHF.

This clone was recorded a few times. The chain carries TRBV2 and TRBJ2-5; the D is unclear. The CDR3 is made up of 10 amino acids. The germline CDR1 and CDR2 sequences are SNHLY and FYNNEI. Between the trimmed V and J ends, which lost 7 bases and 3 bases, there was a span of 3 bases. The CDR3: CASTKETQYF. The CDR3 coding sequence is TGTGCCAGCACAAAAGAGACCCAGTACTTC.

The rearrangement uses TRBV6-2 or TRBV6-3 and TRBJ2-4; TRBD1 matches at 8 bases. After removal of 0 bases from V and 9 bases from J, the junction contained 7 bases not matched to a gene. The germline gives CDR1 MNHEY, CDR2 SVGEGT. The CDR3 runs to 15 residues. As DNA, the CDR3 is TGTGCCAGCAGTTACTCGGGACAGGAGACAAGCATTCAGTACTTC. Protein sequence: CASSYSGQETSIQYF.

The chain employs TRBV11-3 and TRBJ2-1; D is possibly TRBD1 (5 bases). The CDR3 spans 15 residues. Germline-derived CDR1 and CDR2 are SGHNT and YENEEA. Trimming cost V 3 bases and J 0 bases, with 9 bases left between them. For the CDR3, the DNA is TGTGCCAGCAGCTTTCAGGGTGGCTCCTACAATGAGCAGTTCTTC. This encodes CASSFQGGSYNEQFF.

V gene TRBV30 combines with J gene TRBJ2-3, with D possibly being TRBD2 (6 bases). The CDR3 has 15 amino acids. V lost 2 bases to trimming and J lost 0 bases, with 12 bases between them. CDR1 is GTSNPN and CDR2 is SVGIG in the germline V gene (reference sequence). The CDR3 is CAWSNIAASTDTQYF. The CDR3 DNA reads as TGTGCCTGGAGTAATATAGCGGCTAGCACAGATACGCAGTATTTT.

This rearrangement joins TRBV7-8 to TRBJ1-1; D is uncertain. The CDR3 extends over 13 amino acids. Trimming removed 2 bases at V and 1 base at J, with 5 bases between. Germline lookup yields CDR1 SGHVS and CDR2 FQNEAQ. The CDR3 nucleotides are TGTGCCAGCAGCTTATTGCGGAACACTGAAGCTTTCTTT. The encoded protein is CASSLLRNTEAFF.

The chain has TRBV10-3 and TRBJ2-7; 7 nucleotides align to TRBD1. V dropped 1 base and J dropped 3; count of bases not matched to a gene: 6. Germline CDR1 and CDR2: ENHRY and SYGVKD. This CDR3 spans 15 amino acids. The CDR3 spells CAISEFSTGIYEQYF. In DNA form, the CDR3 reads TGTGCCATCAGTGAGTTCTCGACAGGGATCTACGAGCAGTACTTC.

The chain joins TRBV27 to TRBJ2-7; D not resolved. V was shortened by 0 bases and J by 5 bases, with 11 bases between the two germline ends. Germline V gene sequence: CDR1 MNHEY, CDR2 SMNVEV (reference sequence). The CDR3 runs to 14 residues. As DNA, the CDR3 is TGTGCCAGCAGTTTATCGAGGTCGCACCACGAGCAGTACTTC. The encoded protein is CASSLSRSHHEQYF.